The 21 T cell receptor beta chains reported below all come from one sample, sequenced in a study of monozygotic twins with inflammatory bowel disease. TCRdb reprocessed the 5' RACE reads and keeps a single row for each CDR3 protein, giving no DNA. Its clone listing holds approximately 390,000 distinct CDR3 sequences. The sample was blood. Every receptor here comes from a human donor with ulcerative colitis or Crohn's disease, or a healthy co-twin of an affected twin (not recorded which).

J is TRBJ2-1 and V is TRBV6-2 or TRBV6-3; TCRdb proposes TRBD2, but this gene call is untestable without DNA. Per the germline V gene, CDR1 is MNHEY and CDR2 is SVGEGT. The CDR3 is made up of 15 amino acids. The chain's CDR3 is CASSYSSLVSNEQFF.

This rearrangement joins TRBV7-8 to TRBJ2-1; TCRdb gives TRBD2 as the D gene, but with no DNA this cannot be confirmed. CDR1 is SGHVS and CDR2 is FQNEAQ in the germline V gene. The CDR3 runs 14 residues. This CDR3 is CASSRTSGHNEQFF.

The chain combines TRBV3-1 with TRBJ1-2; TCRdb's D gene call, TRBD1, goes unchecked for lack of DNA. Germline V gene data show CDR1 as LGHDT and CDR2 as YNNKEL (reference sequence). This CDR3 has 15 amino acids. CDR3 loop: CASSPMDRKPYGYTF.

The chain uses TRBV19 and TRBJ2-6. CDR1 is LNHDA and CDR2 is SQIVND in the germline V gene (reference sequence). The CDR3 totals 15 residues. The CDR3: CASSTDLSGANVLTF.

V usage is TRBV29-1 and J usage is TRBJ2-7; TCRdb designates TRBD1, a call that cannot be tested without DNA. The CDR3 extends over 16 amino acids. Germline loops: CDR1 SQVTM, CDR2 ANQGSEA. The CDR3 sequence: CSVYTPGQGATYEQYF.

V usage is TRBV14 and J usage is TRBJ2-7; TCRdb lists TRBD2, though no DNA is available to test this call. This CDR3 has 15 residues. CDR1 and CDR2 (germline): SGHDN, FVKESK. The CDR3 is CASSQRGGVDYEQYF. The variable domain in full, with the rest retrieved from reference TRBV14 and TRBJ2-7, is EAGVTQFPSHSVIEKGQTVTLRCDPISGHDNLYWYRRVMGKEIKFLLHFVKESKQDESGMPNNRFLAERTGGTYSTLKVQPAELEDSGVYFCASSQRGGVDYEQYFGPGTRLTVT.

This rearrangement joins TRBV5-1 to TRBJ2-1; TCRdb selects TRBD2, and the lack of DNA leaves this call unchecked. The CDR3 consists of 16 residues. Germline V lookup: CDR1 SGHRS, CDR2 YFSETQ. The chain's CDR3 is CASSLFSGRTNNEQFF.

The V and J genes are TRBV6-1 and TRBJ2-1; the TCRdb D gene call, TRBD2, has no DNA to confirm it. The germline V gene encodes CDR1 MNHNS and CDR2 SASEGT. The CDR3 runs to 14 residues. The CDR3 here is CASRTTSGYNEQFF.

The chain recombines TRBV25-1 with TRBJ2-7; the TCRdb call, TRBD1, lacks DNA for checking. CDR1 is MGHDK and CDR2 is SYGVNS in the germline V gene. The CDR3 is 13 amino acids. The CDR3 reads CASSDNPGYEQYF.

The chain employs TRBV29-1 and TRBJ2-5; TCRdb lists TRBD1, though no DNA is available to test this call. Germline V gives CDR1 SQVTM, CDR2 ANQGSEA. This CDR3 is built from 13 residues. The CDR3 sequence is CSVGGGEGETQYF.

The chain employs TRBV7-2 and TRBJ1-1; TCRdb proposes TRBD1, but this gene call is untestable without DNA. The CDR3 has 15 amino acids. The germline gives CDR1 SGHTA, CDR2 FQGNSA. CDR3 sequence reads: CASSFSGARNTEAFF.

The gene calls are TRBV9 and TRBJ2-3; TCRdb proposes TRBD2, but this gene call is untestable without DNA. Germline V gene sequence: CDR1 SGDLS, CDR2 YYNGEE. The CDR3 length is 16 residues. This chain's CDR3 is CASSDRSGRGGDTQYF.

J is TRBJ1-1 and V is TRBV18. The CDR3 loop spans 12 amino acids. The germline CDR1 and CDR2 sequences are KGHSH and LQKENI. The CDR3 reads CASSLSWSEAFF.

V usage is TRBV7-9 and J usage is TRBJ2-3; TCRdb's D call, TRBD1, is unchecked because there is no DNA. Germline loops: CDR1 SEHNR, CDR2 FQNEAQ (reference sequence). CDR3 length equals 12 residues. The CDR3 sequence: CASSPRGDTQYF.

The rearrangement joins TRBV29-1 to TRBJ1-2; the D call of TRBD1 rests on TCRdb alone, since no DNA is present to check it. CDR1 and CDR2 (germline): SQVTM, ANQGSEA. The CDR3 sequence is 13 residues long. The CDR3: CSSQLGQGLGYTF.

The V gene is TRBV5-1, the J gene TRBJ1-6; TCRdb calls TRBD1, which cannot be checked without DNA. Looked up from germline, CDR1 is SGHRS and CDR2 is YFSETQ. The CDR3 is made up of 14 amino acids. The CDR3: CASSGDRASSPLHF.

The chain uses TRBV5-1 and TRBJ2-7; TCRdb's assignment of TRBD1 cannot be checked, as there is no DNA. The CDR3 sequence is 16 residues long. Germline-derived CDR1 and CDR2 are SGHRS and YFSETQ. CDR3 sequence: CASSQRGQGVSYEQYF.

This rearrangement joins TRBV9 to TRBJ2-1; TCRdb calls TRBD2, which cannot be checked without DNA. Germline loops: CDR1 SGDLS, CDR2 YYNGEE. This CDR3 region has 15 residues. This CDR3 reads CASSVGLAGYNEQFF.

This chain links TRBV5-4 with TRBJ2-1; the TRBD2 assignment by TCRdb is unverifiable without DNA. CDR1 is SGHNT, CDR2 YYREEE, per germline (reference sequence). The CDR3 runs to 15 residues. The CDR3 region is CASKSGSSDHNEQFF. Full variable domain (rest looked up from reference TRBV5-4 and TRBJ2-1): ETGVTQSPTHLIKTRGQQVTLRCSSQSGHNTVSWYQQALGQGPQFIFQYYREEENGRGNFPPRFSGLQFPNYSSELNVNALELDDSALYLCASKSGSSDHNEQFFGPGTRLTVL.

This rearrangement joins TRBV6-5 to TRBJ1-1; the D call from TCRdb, TRBD1, cannot be confirmed without DNA. The CDR3 runs to 14 residues. Germline loops: CDR1 MNHEY, CDR2 SVGAGI. CDR3 in amino acids: CASSSFGGSTEAFF.

The chain has TRBV7-2 and TRBJ2-2. This CDR3 is built from 16 residues. Germline CDR1 and CDR2: SGHTA and FQGNSA. CDR3 protein: CASSLAGRGNTGELFF.